This passage covers 9 T cell receptor beta chains from one sample sequenced in a study of low-dose radiotherapy and immunotherapy resistance in tumors. Stated time point: before trial treatment. Alpha- and beta-chain coverage of first-strand cDNA came from TRAV- and TRBV-specific primers. The authors ran around 20 PCR cycles to amplify TCRs with a constant-region primer and V-primer adapter. MiXCR was run by TCRdb on the reads, yielding one entry per CDR3 protein. The sample has 60,000 to 75,000 distinct CDR3 sequences, about a quarter seen once; the top ten hold roughly 6.5%. The input for sequencing was PBMCs, taken before treatment. The source of these receptors is a male donor with rectosigmoid adenocarcinoma.

Turning to this clonotype: The junction does not match germline at one end; this may be a read error. The gene calls are TRBV4-2 and TRBJ2-3, with 9 nucleotides matching TRBD1. Germline V gene lookup returns CDR1 LGHNA and CDR2 YNFKEQ. This CDR3 is built from 16 residues. CDR3 residues: CASSQAGDRDPDTQYF. In DNA form, the CDR3 reads TGTGCCAGCAGTCAAGCAGGGGACAGGGACCCAGATACGCAGTATTTT.

In the case of this clonotype: A far more abundant clone sits one base away, making this likely a read error. The chain is built from TRBV11-2 and TRBJ2-4, with D tentatively TRBD1 (5 bases). Germline-derived CDR1 and CDR2 are SGHAT and FQNNGV. This CDR3 has 14 amino acids. V lost 4 bases and J 13 bases, leaving 20 bases between the germline ends. The CDR3 DNA sequence: TGTGCCAGCAGCTCCTTCCGTAGTGGGGCGGTGCAGTACTTC. This gives the protein CASSSFRSGAVQYF. The whole variable domain, remainder taken from reference TRBV11-2 and TRBJ2-4, is EAGVAQSPRYKIIEKRQSVAFWCNPISGHATLYWYQQILGQGPKLLIQFQNNGVVDDSQLPKDRFSAERLKGVDSTLKIQPAKLEDSAVYLCASSSFRSGAVQYFGAGTRLSVL.

There are many counts of this clonotype. The CDR3 DNA reads TGTGCCAGCAGTGAGGGTTCAGGGGCGTCCGGGGAGCTGTTTTTT. It codes for CASSEGSGASGELFF. This chain connects TRBV25-1 to TRBJ2-2; D perhaps matches TRBD1 (6 bases). The CDR3 consists of 15 residues. V dropped 3 bases and J dropped 6 bases, with 14 bases sitting between them. Germline V gene sequence: CDR1 MGHDK, CDR2 SYGVNS.

This clonotype appeared many times. The gene calls are TRBV14 and TRBJ2-3; D is perhaps TRBD2 (5 bases). The germline gives CDR1 SGHDN, CDR2 FVKESK. CDR3 length equals 13 residues. With 1 base removed from V and 9 bases from J, the gap between germline ends came to 11 bases. CDR3 residues: CASSQARAGTQYF. The CDR3 coding sequence is TGTGCCAGCAGCCAAGCGAGGGCTGGAACGCAGTATTTT.

This clonotype has a count of ten or more. The chain recombines TRBV28 with TRBJ1-2; unclear D gene. The CDR3 has 13 amino acids. Germline lookup yields CDR1 MDHEN and CDR2 SYDVKM. The V end lost 3 bases, the J end lost 2 bases, and 7 bases lay between the germline ends. CDR3 protein: CASSLDGNYGYTF. CDR3 bases: TGTGCCAGCAGTTTGGACGGAAACTATGGCTACACCTTC.

This clonotype came up many times. The rearrangement links TRBV2 to TRBJ2-3, with 9 nucleotides matching TRBD2. The CDR3 covers 15 residues. The germline CDR1 and CDR2 sequences are SNHLY and FYNNEI. Losses at the gene ends were 3 bases for V and 0 bases for J; bases not matched to a gene: 1. The CDR3 reads CASSETSGSTDTQYF. The CDR3, as DNA: TGTGCCAGCAGTGAGACTAGCGGAAGCACAGATACGCAGTATTTT.

The chain carries TRBV18 and TRBJ1-3; a possible D gene is TRBD1 (6 bases). CDR1 is KGHSH and CDR2 is LQKENI in the germline V gene. V lost 9 bases to trimming and J lost 3 bases, with 15 bases between them. The CDR3 consists of 14 residues. The CDR3 coding sequence is TGTGCCAGTGCACCGGGACAAGGTGGAAACACCATATATTTT. It codes for CASAPGQGGNTIYF.

This clonotype was detected many times. The chain links TRBV20-1 to TRBJ2-7; 9 bases match TRBD1. CDR1 is DFQATT and CDR2 is SNEGSKA in the germline V gene (reference sequence). The CDR3 is 16 amino acids. J lost 5 bases, V lost 0 bases, and 11 bases had no gene match. CDR3 sequence (DNA): TGCAGTGCTAGAGATTTCCCTAGGGACAGGGTCGACGAGCAGTACTTC. Residues: CSARDFPRDRVDEQYF.

This clonotype occurred once. This is likely an artifact of a read error, given a far larger clone one base away. The chain is built from TRBV13 and TRBJ2-3; 9 bases are shared with TRBD2. The germline CDR1 and CDR2 sequences are PRHDT and FYEKMQ (reference sequence). The CDR3 covers 15 residues. The CDR3 nucleotides read TGTGCCAACAGCCTGACTAGCGGTAGCACAGATACGCAGTATTTT. Protein sequence: CANSLTSGSTDTQYF.